The 29 T cell receptor beta chains below all came from one sample that was sequenced in a study of cytomegalovirus exposure and HLA in healthy donors. Primers for the PCR totalled 60 Vbeta and 13 Jbeta. TCRdb keeps only in-frame clones here, not all; method: immunoSEQ multiplex PCR. The sample records 50,000 to 65,000 clones, about 69% being singletons. Specimen: PBMCs. Receptors were obtained from a woman aged 30 to 39 in good health and CMV-seronegative.

The rearrangement joins TRBV7-3 to TRBJ2-2, with 9 bases that match TRBD1. CDR1 is SGHTA, CDR2 FQGTGA, per germline. J lost 6 bases, V lost 2 bases, and 4 bases had no gene match. This CDR3 has 15 amino acids. The CDR3 nucleotides are TGTGCCAGCAGCTTACGGGACAGGGTGTCCGGGGAGCTGTTTTTT. Encoded protein: CASSLRDRVSGELFF.

The CDR3 sequence: CASSSPTGGYTGYTF. DNA of the CDR3: TGTGCCAGCAGTTCGCCGACAGGGGGCTACACCGGCTACACCTTC. V gene TRBV27 combines with J gene TRBJ1-2, with 10 bases aligning to TRBD1. Per germline, CDR1 MNHEY and CDR2 SMNVEV (reference sequence). The CDR3 is 15 amino acids. J was trimmed by 8 bases and V by 4 bases; bases with no gene match: 10.

The rearrangement links TRBV5-5 to TRBJ2-3; D might be TRBD1 (5 bases). This CDR3 is 13 amino acids long. The germline V gene encodes CDR1 SGHKS and CDR2 YYEKEE (reference sequence). V was cut by 10 bases and J by 0 bases, with 12 bases left in between. The CDR3 is CAAETASTDTQYF. CDR3 nucleotides: TGTGCCGCCGAGACAGCTAGCACAGATACGCAGTATTTT. The full variable domain, in which reference TRBV5-5 and TRBJ2-3 provide the parts outside the CDR3, is DAGVTQSPTHLIKTRGQQVTLRCSPISGHKSVSWYQQVLGQGPQFIFQYYEKEERGRGNFPDRFSARQFPNYSSELNVNALLLGDSALYLCAAETASTDTQYFGPGTRLTVL.

The chain joins TRBV27 to TRBJ1-1; 7 bases map to TRBD1. V shed 4 bases and J 4 bases; nucleotides not matched to a gene: 9. The CDR3 extends over 15 amino acids. Germline assignment: CDR1 MNHEY and CDR2 SMNVEV (reference sequence). The CDR3 DNA is TGTGCCAGCAGTTCGACAGGGTCTTACGGCACTGAAGCTTTCTTT. Translated: CASSSTGSYGTEAFF.

The sample holds a few counts of this clone. This rearrangement joins TRBV27 to TRBJ1-4; the D gene is possibly TRBD1 (5 bases). The V gene's germline CDR1 is MNHEY and CDR2 SMNVEV (reference sequence). This CDR3 comprises 19 residues. Trimming took 6 bases from V and 0 from J, leaving 23 bases between them. The CDR3: CASSFRGEKYWATNEKLFF. The CDR3 nucleotides are TGTGCCAGCAGCTTTAGGGGTGAGAAATATTGGGCAACTAATGAAAAACTGTTTTTT.

The chain employs TRBV18 and TRBJ2-5; 7 nucleotides align to TRBD1. There are 15 residues in the CDR3. Germline CDR1 and CDR2: KGHSH and LQKENI. Trimming removed 3 bases from V and 0 bases from J; junction bases left unmatched: 4. The CDR3 bases are TGTGCCAGCTCACCGACAGGGTCGTACCAAGAGACCCAGTACTTC. Its protein product is CASSPTGSYQETQYF.

The chain recombines TRBV4-3 with TRBJ2-3, with D perhaps matching TRBD1 (5 bases). Germline loops: CDR1 LGHNA, CDR2 YSLEER. The V gene lost 1 base and the J gene lost 5 bases, with 16 bases spanning the gap. The CDR3 is 16 residues long. The CDR3 region is CASSQGQVGAGDTQYF. The CDR3 DNA is TGCGCCAGCAGCCAAGGGCAGGTTGGGGCTGGAGATACGCAGTATTTT.

V gene TRBV5-5 combines with J gene TRBJ1-4, with a weak D call TRBD1 (5 bases). CDR3 size: 17 residues. CDR1 and CDR2 (germline): SGHKS, YYEKEE (reference sequence). The germline V and J ends were trimmed by 3 bases and 0 bases, with 15 bases remaining between them. The CDR3 loop reads CASSSLGGAPTNEKLFF. The CDR3 region has the DNA TGTGCCAGCAGCTCCCTCGGGGGAGCACCAACTAATGAAAAACTGTTTTTT. The full variable domain, its missing parts supplied by reference TRBV5-5 and TRBJ1-4, is DAGVTQSPTHLIKTRGQQVTLRCSPISGHKSVSWYQQVLGQGPQFIFQYYEKEERGRGNFPDRFSARQFPNYSSELNVNALLLGDSALYLCASSSLGGAPTNEKLFFGSGTQLSVL.

DNA of the CDR3: TGTGCCAGCAGCTTAGAAGGGGGTTACACTGAAGCTTTCTTT. It codes for CASSLEGGYTEAFF. The rearrangement joins TRBV5-4 to TRBJ1-1; tentative D call: TRBD1 (6 bases). V was cut by 2 bases and J by 3 bases, with 11 bases left in between. CDR1 is SGHNT and CDR2 is YYREEE in the germline V gene (reference sequence). This CDR3 spans 14 amino acids.

A single count supports this clone. CDR3 bases: TGCGCCAGCAGCCAAGATGGACAGGTTCGCGCCTACGAGCAGTACTTC. Translated, it gives CASSQDGQVRAYEQYF. J is TRBJ2-7 and V is TRBV4-1; the match to TRBD1 covers 7 bases. There are 16 residues in the CDR3. V lost 0 bases, J lost 2 bases, and 7 bases stayed unmatched. Looked up from germline, CDR1 is MGHRA and CDR2 is YSYEKL.

V usage is TRBV5-5 and J usage is TRBJ2-7; 7 bases align to TRBD1. V gave up 3 bases and J gave up 7 bases; unmatched junction bases: 7. This CDR3 comprises 13 residues. Per germline, CDR1 SGHKS and CDR2 YYEKEE (reference sequence). This CDR3 reads CASSWTGAGEQYV. Here the CDR3 DNA reads TGTGCCAGCAGCTGGACAGGTGCTGGGGAGCAGTACGTC.

The J gene is TRBJ2-2, the V gene TRBV27; TRBD2 matches 13 bases. Germline trimming cut 6 bases from V and 4 bases from J; bases unmatched to any gene: 11. The CDR3 has 18 residues. Germline-derived CDR1 and CDR2 are MNHEY and SMNVEV (reference sequence). In nucleotides, the CDR3 is TGTGCCAGCAGCCTTGGACTAGCGGGAGTTCATGGCACCGGGGAGCTGTTTTTT. Its protein product is CASSLGLAGVHGTGELFF.

The J gene is TRBJ2-3, the V gene TRBV27, with 9 bases that match TRBD2. V shed 8 bases and J 1 base; nucleotides not matched to a gene: 7. Germline CDR1 is MNHEY and CDR2 is SMNVEV (reference sequence). This CDR3 is built from 15 residues. The CDR3 region has the DNA TGTGCCAGCCGAGTAGCGGGAGCTGGCACAGATACGCAGTATTTT. Its protein is CASRVAGAGTDTQYF.

The chain couples TRBV18 to TRBJ2-7; no reliable D call. CDR3 length: 13 residues. With 6 bases removed from V and 5 bases from J, the gap between germline ends came to 14 bases. Germline V gene sequence: CDR1 KGHSH, CDR2 LQKENI. CDR3 nucleotide sequence: TGTGCCAGCTCGCCTGGGCCCCTCGACGAGCAGTACGTC. It is translated as CASSPGPLDEQYV.

The chain is built from TRBV19 and TRBJ2-1, with TRBD1 identical over 8 bases. Germline V CDR1 and CDR2: LNHDA, SQIVND (reference sequence). The V segment lost 5 bases and the J segment 0 bases; nucleotides outside the gene matches: 6. The CDR3 spans 16 residues. The CDR3 reads CASSSNRGSSYNEQFF. CDR3 in DNA: TGTGCCAGTAGTTCCAACAGGGGGAGCTCCTACAATGAGCAGTTCTTC.

This clone was seen more than once but under ten times. The chain recombines TRBV28 with TRBJ2-7; unclear D gene. CDR1 and CDR2 (germline): MDHEN, SYDVKM. The CDR3 extends over 11 amino acids. Trimming left V 3 bases short and J 4 bases short, with 4 bases between. CDR3 amino acids: CASSFRYEQYF. CDR3 coding DNA: TGTGCCAGCAGTTTTCGTTACGAGCAGTACTTC.

The J gene is TRBJ1-6, the V gene TRBV4-3; TRBD1 aligns across 9 bases. J lost 5 bases, V lost 1 base, and 0 bases had no gene match. The CDR3 totals 15 residues. CDR1 is LGHNA and CDR2 is YSLEER in the germline V gene. The CDR3 region is CASSQGTGDNSPLHF. The CDR3 region has the DNA TGCGCCAGCAGCCAAGGGACAGGGGATAATTCACCCCTCCACTTT.

The V gene is TRBV18, the J gene TRBJ1-3; 8 nucleotides agree with TRBD1. Germline CDR1 KGHSH, CDR2 LQKENI. CDR3 length: 15 amino acids. The ends lost 8 bases at V and 4 bases at J; junction bases unmatched: 10. CDR3 amino acids: CASTSTGVTGNTIYF. The CDR3 region has the DNA TGTGCCAGCACCTCGACAGGGGTCACGGGAAACACCATATATTTT.

The chain combines TRBV7-7 with TRBJ2-3; 9 nucleotides match TRBD1. Trimming at V came to 4 bases and at J to 3 bases, leaving 2 bases not matched to a gene. Looked up from germline, CDR1 is SSHAT and CDR2 is FNYEAQ (reference sequence). The CDR3 has 14 residues. Here the CDR3 DNA reads TGTGCCAGCAGCTCCGGGACAGGGACAGATACGCAGTATTTT. Amino acid sequence: CASSSGTGTDTQYF.

V and J are TRBV7-2 and TRBJ2-5; TRBD2 matches 8 bases. Trimming cost V 1 base and J 8 bases; bases outside gene matches: 6. Germline CDR1 reads SGHTA; CDR2 reads FQGNSA. CDR3 size: 14 residues. This CDR3 is CASSLGRAGETQYF. The CDR3 nucleotides read TGTGCCAGCAGCTTAGGGCGAGCGGGAGAAACCCAGTACTTC.

This clone was detected only a few times. The chain couples TRBV11-2 to TRBJ2-1; 8 positions match TRBD2. CDR3 length: 16 amino acids. Per germline, CDR1 SGHAT and CDR2 FQNNGV. V lost 0 bases, J lost 0 bases, and 1 base stayed unmatched. CDR3 sequence reads: CASSLELAVSYNEQFF. DNA of the CDR3: TGTGCCAGCAGCTTAGAACTAGCGGTCTCCTACAATGAGCAGTTCTTC.

The chain recombines TRBV18 with TRBJ1-3, with D hard to call. This CDR3 has 20 amino acids. Trimming stripped 3 bases from V and 4 bases from J, with 28 bases between. The germline V gene encodes CDR1 KGHSH and CDR2 LQKENI. As DNA, the CDR3 is TGTGCCAGCTCACCGGTCCTGAAAGCATATAGCGATCAGATAGGAAACACCATATATTTT. Translating gives CASSPVLKAYSDQIGNTIYF.

This clone has just a few counts. The rearrangement links TRBV7-2 to TRBJ2-3; TRBD2 matches 11 bases. In germline, CDR1 is SGHTA, CDR2 FQGNSA. The CDR3 consists of 18 residues. Trimming took 1 base from V and 4 from J; bases not matched to a gene: 10. The CDR3 sequence is CASSLDPPGLAAPDTQYF. CDR3 in DNA: TGTGCCAGCAGCTTAGACCCACCGGGACTAGCGGCTCCAGATACGCAGTATTTT.

The V call is TRBV19, the J call TRBJ2-2, with 9 bases matching TRBD1. Germline V gives CDR1 LNHDA, CDR2 SQIVND (reference sequence). The CDR3 extends over 15 amino acids. Losses at the gene ends were 9 bases for V and 3 bases for J; bases not matched to a gene: 8. DNA for the CDR3: TGTGCCAGCAAACCGGGACAGGGTGACACCGGGGAGCTGTTTTTT. This codes for CASKPGQGDTGELFF.

This chain links TRBV27 with TRBJ2-7; D might be TRBD1 (6 bases). V lost 5 bases and J 2 bases, leaving 13 bases between the germline ends. The CDR3 loop spans 14 amino acids. Germline loops: CDR1 MNHEY, CDR2 SMNVEV (reference sequence). The CDR3 loop is CASSLQTGTYEQYF. As DNA, the CDR3 is TGTGCCAGCAGTCTTCAGACAGGCACCTACGAGCAGTACTTC.

The rearrangement joins TRBV7-8 to TRBJ2-7; the D gene is possibly TRBD2 (6 bases). The CDR3 has 14 residues. V dropped 1 base and J dropped 3 bases, with 10 bases sitting between them. The germline gives CDR1 SGHVS, CDR2 FQNEAQ. CDR3 residues: CASSLELGGYEQYF. CDR3 bases: TGTGCCAGCAGCTTAGAGCTGGGGGGCTACGAGCAGTACTTC.

The chain recombines TRBV5-1 with TRBJ2-7; D uncertain. Germline lookup yields CDR1 SGHRS and CDR2 YFSETQ. Trimming cost V 3 bases and J 7 bases, with 8 bases left between them. The CDR3 extends over 11 amino acids. The CDR3 DNA reads TGCGCCAGCAGCTCCGGTCCGGAGCAGTACGTC. Protein product: CASSSGPEQYV.

CDR3: CASSGTGTDTQYF. DNA of the CDR3: TGCGCCAGCAGCGGGACAGGGACAGATACGCAGTATTTT. The chain employs TRBV5-1 and TRBJ2-3; TRBD1 agrees at 9 bases. The V gene's germline CDR1 is SGHRS and CDR2 YFSETQ. Unmatched junction bases numbered 0, after V lost 4 bases and J lost 3 bases. CDR3 length: 13 residues. The full variable domain, in which reference TRBV5-1 and TRBJ2-3 provide the parts outside the CDR3, is KAGVTQTPRYLIKTRGQQVTLSCSPISGHRSVSWYQQTPGQGLQFLFEYFSETQRNKGNFPGRFSGRQFSNSRSEMNVSTLELGDSALYLCASSGTGTDTQYFGPGTRLTVL.

The chain links TRBV19 to TRBJ2-5; 10 nucleotides match TRBD1. Germline V lookup: CDR1 LNHDA, CDR2 SQIVND (reference sequence). The CDR3 totals 14 residues. Trimming took 6 bases from V and 8 from J; bases not matched to a gene: 9. CDR3 sequence (DNA): TGTGCCAGTAGCACCACCGGACAGGGGGATACCCAGTACTTC. Amino acid sequence: CASSTTGQGDTQYF. The complete variable domain, with remaining parts taken from reference TRBV19 and TRBJ2-5, reads DGGITQSPKYLFRKEGQNVTLSCEQNLNHDAMYWYRQDPGQGLRLIYYSQIVNDFQKGDIAEGYSVSREKKESFPLTVTSAQKNPTAFYLCASSTTGQGDTQYFGPGTRLLVL.